Below are 28 T cell receptor beta chains sequenced from a single sample in a study of Graves' ophthalmopathy and Graves' hyperthyroidism. Investigators amplified TCR beta CDR3 regions from RNA transcripts. A first-round RT-PCR used HTBI primers, followed by a second-round multiplex PCR. Each CDR3 protein gets one entry after TCRdb re-called the multiplex PCR reads with MiXCR. The table lists a few hundred thousand distinct CDR3 sequences, 15% of them singletons. The specimen sequenced was peripheral blood. Receptor source: a woman under 30 with stable Graves' hyperthyroidism.

This clonotype was detected many times. The V gene is TRBV15, the J gene TRBJ1-1; TRBD1 agrees at 7 bases. The CDR3 length is 12 residues. CDR1 and CDR2 from the germline V gene are LNHNV and YYDKDF (reference sequence). CDR3 in amino acids: CATRGLWSEAFF. In nucleotides, the CDR3 is TGTGCGACTAGGGGGCTTTGGTCTGAAGCTTTCTTT.

The table lists this clonotype with a few counts. This chain links TRBV2 with TRBJ2-1; D is possibly TRBD2 (7 bases). CDR3 length: 11 amino acids. Germline V gene lookup returns CDR1 SNHLY and CDR2 FYNNEI. V was clipped by 6 bases and J by 14 bases, with 14 bases between them. The CDR3 spells CASRGGAAKFF. The DNA for the CDR3 is TGTGCCAGCAGGGGGGGGGCAGCAAAGTTCTTC.

There are many counts of this clonotype. The chain uses TRBV5-1 and TRBJ2-5; possibly TRBD2 for D (5 bases). Germline V gene lookup returns CDR1 SGHRS and CDR2 YFSETQ. This CDR3 is built from 14 residues. Trimming cost V 4 bases and J 3 bases, with 13 bases left between them. As DNA, the CDR3 is TGCGCCAGCAGCGAGGGATCTAGCAAAGAGACCCAGTACTTC. Residues: CASSEGSSKETQYF.

There are a few counts of this clonotype. This chain links TRBV6-1 with TRBJ2-7; TRBD1 matches 8 bases. With V trimmed by 5 bases and J by 6 bases, 9 bases remained unmatched. The CDR3 contains 14 residues. Germline V CDR1 and CDR2: MNHNS, SASEGT. In DNA, the CDR3 is TGTGCCAGCAGTCGAACCCAGGGGGCGGGCGAGCAGTACTTC. Protein sequence: CASSRTQGAGEQYF.

This clonotype has at least ten counts. V and J are TRBV6-1 and TRBJ1-1; D may be TRBD1 (6 bases). The V end was cut by 5 bases, the J end by 4 bases, with 8 bases between. The length of the CDR3 is 12 residues. CDR1 and CDR2 from the germline V gene are MNHNS and SASEGT. The CDR3 bases are TGTGCCAGCAGTCGACAGGTCACTGAAGCTTTCTTT. As protein: CASSRQVTEAFF.

V is TRBV9 and J is TRBJ2-4; D unclear. CDR1 is SGDLS, CDR2 YYNGEE, per germline. This CDR3 has 14 amino acids. Between the trimmed V and J ends, which lost 4 bases and 7 bases, there was a span of 15 bases. The CDR3, as DNA: TGTGCCAGCAGCCCCGGTTGGGGTCGCAACATTCAGTACTTC. Amino acid sequence: CASSPGWGRNIQYF.

This clonotype was seen repeatedly, ten times or more. The chain combines TRBV11-2 with TRBJ1-6, with D hard to call. This CDR3 comprises 11 residues. In germline, CDR1 is SGHAT, CDR2 FQNNGV. The V and J ends lost 3 bases and 10 bases respectively, with 4 bases between them. CDR3 in DNA: TGTGCCAGCAGCTTGGAATCACCCCTCCACTTT. Its protein is CASSLESPLHF.

This clonotype was detected many times. V gene TRBV25-1 combines with J gene TRBJ2-5; tentatively, D is TRBD1 or TRBD2 (6 bases each). V lost 6 bases to trimming and J lost 7 bases, with 12 bases between them. The length of the CDR3 is 12 residues. Germline V gene sequence: CDR1 MGHDK, CDR2 SYGVNS. The CDR3 spells CASRGGNPTQYF. CDR3 nucleotides: TGTGCCAGCAGAGGGGGGAATCCGACCCAGTACTTC.

This clonotype has a handful of counts. This rearrangement joins TRBV11-2 to TRBJ1-1, with D hard to call. CDR3 length equals 17 residues. V was shortened by 0 bases and J by 1 base, with 15 bases between the two germline ends. CDR1 and CDR2 from the germline V gene are SGHAT and FQNNGV. CDR3 nucleotide sequence: TGTGCCAGCAGCTTAGATCACCGCGGGATAGCGAACACTGAAGCTTTCTTT. This codes for CASSLDHRGIANTEAFF.

This clonotype was recorded at least ten times. V gene TRBV6-1 combines with J gene TRBJ1-2; 9 bases are shared with TRBD1. The V gene end was trimmed by 4 bases and the J gene end by 0 bases; junction bases not matched to a gene: 9. This CDR3 is built from 17 residues. Germline V gene lookup returns CDR1 MNHNS and CDR2 SASEGT. DNA for the CDR3: TGTGCCAGCAGTGCCGGGACAGGGAAGGGAGCTAACTATGGCTACACCTTC. Translation: CASSAGTGKGANYGYTF.

This clonotype was found a few times. This rearrangement joins TRBV19 to TRBJ2-7; 7 nucleotides align to TRBD2. CDR3 length equals 14 residues. Losses at the gene ends were 5 bases for V and 2 bases for J; bases not matched to a gene: 6. The germline gives CDR1 LNHDA, CDR2 SQIVND (reference sequence). In nucleotides, the CDR3 is TGTGCCAGTAGTCAACTGGGACTACCCTACGAGCAGTACTTC. Amino acids: CASSQLGLPYEQYF.

CDR3 in amino acids: CASRERDTGELFF. The CDR3 nucleotides are TGTGCCAGTAGAGAGCGGGACACCGGGGAGCTGTTTTTT. The V gene is TRBV19, the J gene TRBJ2-2; tentatively, D is TRBD2 (6 bases). CDR3 length: 13 amino acids. Trimming shortened V by 6 bases and J by 3 bases, and 8 bases separated the two germline ends. In germline, CDR1 is LNHDA, CDR2 SQIVND (reference sequence).

A word on this clonotype: A much larger clone lies one base from this, so it may be a read error. The conserved phenylalanine or tryptophan is not found at the CDR3 terminus, so this likely reflects a read error. The chain has TRBV20-1 and TRBJ1-1; D call uncertain. Germline V CDR1 and CDR2: DFQATT, SNEGSKA (reference sequence). V lost 5 bases to trimming and J lost 0 bases, with 16 bases between them. The CDR3 sequence is 15 residues long. This chain's CDR3 is CSASEGAGMNTEAFS. CDR3 DNA: TGCAGTGCTTCCGAGGGCGCGGGGATGAACACTGAAGCTTTCTCT.

In its sample, this clonotype was seen many times. The chain is built from TRBV7-2 and TRBJ2-7; unclear D gene. The CDR3 extends over 14 amino acids. CDR1 and CDR2 (germline): SGHTA, FQGNSA. The germline V and J ends were trimmed by 1 base and 5 bases, with 12 bases remaining between them. CDR3 in DNA: TGTGCCAGCAGCTTAGGGGGTGGAATTCACGAGCAGTACTTC. This encodes CASSLGGGIHEQYF.

The chain is built from TRBV7-2 and TRBJ2-7, with no clear D. V was cut by 3 bases and J by 5 bases, with 14 bases left in between. Germline V lookup: CDR1 SGHTA, CDR2 FQGNSA. The CDR3 has 14 amino acids. The CDR3 DNA reads TGTGCCAGCAGCTTGGGCTGGCTAGTAAACGAGCAGTACTTC. Translating it yields CASSLGWLVNEQYF. The full variable domain, rest sourced from reference TRBV7-2 and TRBJ2-7, is GAGVSQSPSNKVTEKGKDVELRCDPISGHTALYWYRQSLGQGLEFLIYFQGNSAPDKSGLPSDRFSAERTGGSVSTLTIQRTQQEDSAVYLCASSLGWLVNEQYFGPGTRLTVT.

Ten or more counts support this clonotype. V and J are TRBV7-8 and TRBJ1-1; the D gene is possibly TRBD1 (5 bases). Germline V gene sequence: CDR1 SGHVS, CDR2 FQNEAQ. This CDR3 has 15 amino acids. Trimming removed 0 bases from V and 3 bases from J, with 11 bases in between. CDR3 in amino acids: CASSLAMQGYTEAFF. In DNA, the CDR3 is TGTGCCAGCAGCTTAGCGATGCAGGGTTACACTGAAGCTTTCTTT.

This clonotype was recorded at least ten times. The gene calls are TRBV19 and TRBJ2-2; a weak D match, TRBD1 (7 bases). The germline CDR1 and CDR2 sequences are LNHDA and SQIVND (reference sequence). Trimming took 5 bases from V and 5 from J, leaving 18 bases between them. CDR3 length equals 16 residues. CDR3 sequence reads: CASSRHRGLGTGELFF. The CDR3 bases are TGTGCCAGTAGTCGTCACAGGGGACTTGGGACCGGGGAGCTGTTTTTT. The full variable domain, in which reference TRBV19 and TRBJ2-2 provide the parts outside the CDR3, is DGGITQSPKYLFRKEGQNVTLSCEQNLNHDAMYWYRQDPGQGLRLIYYSQIVNDFQKGDIAEGYSVSREKKESFPLTVTSAQKNPTAFYLCASSRHRGLGTGELFFGEGSRLTVL.

Ten or more counts support this clonotype. The chain recombines TRBV2 with TRBJ1-1, with D perhaps matching TRBD1 (6 bases). The length of the CDR3 is 11 residues. Looked up from germline, CDR1 is SNHLY and CDR2 is FYNNEI. Trimming took 4 bases from V and 10 from J, leaving 10 bases between them. CDR3 region: CASSVARGAFF. The CDR3 DNA reads as TGTGCCAGCAGTGTCGCCAGGGGAGCTTTCTTT. The complete variable domain, with remaining parts taken from reference TRBV2 and TRBJ1-1, reads EPEVTQTPSHQVTQMGQEVILRCVPISNHLYFYWYRQILGQKVEFLVSFYNNEISEKSEIFDDQFSVERPDGSNFTLKIRSTKLEDSAMYFCASSVARGAFFGQGTRLTVV.

V and J are TRBV7-8 and TRBJ1-2; D may be TRBD1 (5 bases). The CDR3 is made up of 15 amino acids. Trimming took off 1 base at V and 4 bases at J, with 13 bases between the two ends. Germline V lookup: CDR1 SGHVS, CDR2 FQNEAQ. DNA of the CDR3: TGTGCCAGCAGCTTAGGGGGGGGAGGAAGCTATGGCTACACCTTC. Encoded protein: CASSLGGGGSYGYTF.

The CDR3 spells CASRLQGRNTEAFF. CDR3 sequence (DNA): TGTGCCAGCAGACTACAGGGGCGTAACACTGAAGCTTTCTTT. The chain joins TRBV27 to TRBJ1-1; TRBD1 matches at 7 bases. V shed 6 bases and J 2 bases; nucleotides not matched to a gene: 6. This CDR3 is 14 amino acids long. CDR1 and CDR2 (germline): MNHEY, SMNVEV (reference sequence).

This clonotype was detected ten times or more. The V gene is TRBV11-2, the J gene TRBJ1-5; no clear D gene. The germline V gene has CDR1 SGHAT and CDR2 FQNNGV. The V and J ends lost 3 bases and 7 bases respectively, with 10 bases between them. This CDR3 has 13 residues. DNA of the CDR3: TGTGCCAGCAGCTTGGTAATTGGGCAGCCCCAGCATTTT. It is translated as CASSLVIGQPQHF.

Concerning this clonotype itself: At one end the junction does not follow the germline gene, possibly because of a read error. The chain uses TRBV12-3 or TRBV12-4 and TRBJ1-2, with a possible D match to TRBD1 (6 bases). The CDR3 extends over 14 amino acids. The CDR3 loop reads CASSRLVRGYGYTF. The CDR3 coding sequence is TGTGCCAGCAGTAGGTTGGTCAGGGGTTATGGTTACACCTTC.

The chain uses TRBV24-1 and TRBJ2-5; 8 nucleotides agree with TRBD1. CDR1 and CDR2 from the germline V gene are KGHDR and SFDVKD. This CDR3 is built from 16 residues. After removal of 11 bases from V and 2 bases from J, the junction contained 15 bases not matched to a gene. CDR3 protein: CASSLRPDRGQETQYF. The CDR3, as DNA: TGTGCCAGCAGCCTTAGACCTGACAGGGGACAAGAGACCCAGTACTTC.

This clonotype was seen only a few times. Possible read error: a much larger clone is one base away. V usage is TRBV7-2 and J usage is TRBJ2-5; D is possibly TRBD2 (6 bases). Germline loops: CDR1 SGHTA, CDR2 FQGNSA. The CDR3 loop spans 14 amino acids. DNA for the CDR3: TGTGCCGGCAGCTTAGGAAGACTAGGGGAGACCCAGTACTTC. The encoded protein is CAGSLGRLGETQYF.

The table lists this clonotype with a few counts. This may come from a read error, since a much larger clone is one base off. The rearrangement uses TRBV11-2 and TRBJ1-6; 9 nucleotides match TRBD1. Per germline, CDR1 SGHAT and CDR2 FQNNGV. The CDR3 spans 16 residues. The CDR3 DNA reads as TGTGCCAGCAGCTATAGGATGACAGGGGGGCGTTCACACCTCCACTTT. Translated: CASSYRMTGGRSHLHF.

This clonotype was seen at least ten times. The gene calls are TRBV10-3 and TRBJ1-1; unclear D gene. The ends were cut back, 2 bases at V and 1 base at J, with 5 bases in the middle. Germline loops: CDR1 ENHRY, CDR2 SYGVKD. This CDR3 has 13 amino acids. This CDR3 reads CAISERANTEAFF. The CDR3 region has the DNA TGTGCCATCAGTGAGCGGGCGAACACTGAAGCTTTCTTT.

This clonotype was found many times. V usage is TRBV7-8 and J usage is TRBJ1-5; D uncertain. The germline V gene has CDR1 SGHVS and CDR2 FQNEAQ. Trimming took off 6 bases at V and 2 bases at J, with 11 bases between the two ends. This CDR3 spans 14 amino acids. CDR3 protein: CASSWDGGNQPQHF. The DNA of the CDR3 is TGTGCCAGCAGTTGGGATGGAGGCAATCAGCCCCAGCATTTT.

This clonotype was found many times. The chain links TRBV27 to TRBJ2-7, with a weak D call TRBD2 (6 bases). The germline gives CDR1 MNHEY, CDR2 SMNVEV (reference sequence). This CDR3 has 17 residues. Trimming pared 0 bases from V and 2 bases from J, leaving 17 bases between. The CDR3: CASSLSTSPGAPYEQYF. The CDR3 DNA reads TGTGCCAGCAGTTTATCTACTTCACCGGGAGCTCCCTACGAGCAGTACTTC.